The 30 T cell receptor beta chains listed next were all sequenced from one sample in a study of beta chain features in type 1 diabetes (dated 2018 in TCRdb). Receptor amplification or capture employed the immunoSEQ multiplex PCR assay. The High Capacity cDNA Reverse Transcription Kit was used to reverse transcribe all of the isolated RNA, meaning that expressed TCRB transcripts were what got sequenced. TCRdb re-hosts the immuneACCESS table, in-frame sequences only. Its copies lack some clones; in the studies checked, an unresolved V gene accounts for under half of them, and the cause for the rest is not known. Here the sample has 130,000 to 150,000 clones; 10% to 15% occur a single time. Around 1.4% of the sample rests with the top ten. Paper-wide results and their limitations: In all four CD4+ subsets, TCRB CDR3 length was moderately but significantly shorter in type 1 diabetes patients.

No cognate antigen is known for these TCRs. Sequencing input: central memory CD4+ T cells from blood. The source of these receptors is a man aged 18-30 years with type 1 diabetes.

This clone has more than one count but fewer than ten. The chain combines TRBV13 with TRBJ2-4, with D possibly TRBD1 on 6 matching bases. CDR1 is PRHDT, CDR2 FYEKMQ, per germline (reference sequence). V was shortened by 5 bases and J by 0 bases, with 8 bases between the two germline ends. This CDR3 is built from 14 residues. The CDR3 region has the DNA TGTGCCAGCAGCAAGGGGGTAGCCAAAAACATTCAGTACTTC. Its protein is CASSKGVAKNIQYF.

Details on this clone: This specimen includes other DNA sequences encoding the same CDR3. The chain couples TRBV29-1 to TRBJ1-1, with 9 bases fitting TRBD1. V shed 1 base, J shed 1 base, and the junction held 4 bases outside the gene matches. Germline CDR1 SQVTM, CDR2 ANQGSEA. The CDR3 spans 15 residues. CDR3 sequence (DNA): TGCAGCGTTGAAGGGAGGACAGGGGCGAACACTGAAGCTTTCTTT. Its protein is CSVEGRTGANTEAFF.

This clone was picked up one time. This sequence joins TRBV6-5 and TRBJ2-7; the match to TRBD2 covers 11 bases. Germline lookup yields CDR1 MNHEY and CDR2 SVGAGI. J lost 2 bases, V lost 2 bases, and 5 bases had no gene match. The CDR3 has 16 residues. The CDR3 DNA reads as TGTGCCAGCAGTTACGGCCCGGGACTAGCGGCCTACGAGCAGTACTTC. Its translation: CASSYGPGLAAYEQYF.

This clone was found a few times. The junction differs from germline at one of its ends, possibly a read error. The chain has TRBV7-7 and TRBJ1-3, with D possibly TRBD1 on 6 matching bases. Germline CDR1 reads SSHAT; CDR2 reads FNYEAQ (reference sequence). The CDR3 loop spans 17 amino acids. This chain's CDR3 is CASRIKTGSTSGNTIYF. CDR3 bases: TGTGCTAGCAGAATAAAGACAGGATCTACTTCTGGAAACACCATATATTTT.

This clone was picked up a small number of times. One base separates it from a far larger clone, so it is likely a read error. V gene TRBV5-1 combines with J gene TRBJ2-1; TRBD2 aligns across 16 bases. Looked up from germline, CDR1 is SGHRS and CDR2 is YFSETQ. The CDR3 has 18 residues. J was trimmed by 7 bases and V by 4 bases; bases with no gene match: 11. In DNA form, the CDR3 reads TGCGCCAGCAGCCACCCCCCGGGACTAGCGGGGGGGCAGAATGAGCAGTTCTTC. Translated: CASSHPPGLAGGQNEQFF.

The chain recombines TRBV7-2 with TRBJ1-1, with D unresolved. The CDR3 is 14 amino acids. V was clipped by 3 bases and J by 5 bases, with 13 bases between them. Looked up from germline, CDR1 is SGHTA and CDR2 is FQGNSA. CDR3 region: CASSLAGRVTEAFF. CDR3 nucleotide sequence: TGTGCCAGCAGCTTGGCCGGGAGGGTTACTGAAGCTTTCTTT.

V and J are TRBV9 and TRBJ2-1; TRBD2 agrees at 10 bases. J gave up 7 bases and V 1 base, and 11 bases lay outside the gene matches. The germline gives CDR1 SGDLS, CDR2 YYNGEE. The CDR3 runs 17 residues. Here the CDR3 reads CASSVIPLAGVSNEQFF. CDR3 sequence (DNA): TGTGCCAGCAGCGTAATTCCCCTAGCGGGGGTTTCTAATGAGCAGTTCTTC. The whole variable domain, filled in from reference TRBV9 and TRBJ2-1, reads DSGVTQTPKHLITATGQRVTLRCSPRSGDLSVYWYQQSLDQGLQFLIQYYNGEERAKGNILERFSAQQFPDLHSELNLSSLELGDSALYFCASSVIPLAGVSNEQFFGPGTRLTVL.

Concerning this clone: With only one base between it and a far larger clone, this is likely a read error. CDR3 residues: CASSGGLAGSTDTQYF. In DNA form, the CDR3 reads TGCGCCAGCAGCGGGGGACTAGCGGGGAGCACAGATACGCAGTATTTT. V gene TRBV5-1 combines with J gene TRBJ2-3; 13 nucleotides match TRBD2. Germline lookup yields CDR1 SGHRS and CDR2 YFSETQ. Unmatched junction bases numbered 2, after V lost 4 bases and J lost 0 bases. This CDR3 has 16 amino acids.

This clone showed up just a few times. The rearrangement links TRBV5-1 to TRBJ2-7; TRBD1 is a possible D gene (5 bases). Per the germline V gene, CDR1 is SGHRS and CDR2 is YFSETQ. Trimming removed 5 bases at V and 9 bases at J, with 21 bases between. The CDR3 extends over 14 amino acids. CDR3 residues: CASSPYQGLVGQYF. The CDR3 DNA sequence: TGCGCCAGCAGTCCGTATCAGGGTCTGGTGGGGCAGTACTTC. The variable domain in full, completed from reference TRBV5-1 and TRBJ2-7, reads KAGVTQTPRYLIKTRGQQVTLSCSPISGHRSVSWYQQTPGQGLQFLFEYFSETQRNKGNFPGRFSGRQFSNSRSEMNVSTLELGDSALYLCASSPYQGLVGQYFGPGTRLTVT.

This clone was picked up many times. The chain combines TRBV5-6 with TRBJ2-4; D gene ambiguous. The germline CDR1 and CDR2 sequences are SGHDT and YYEEEE. The CDR3 extends over 16 amino acids. Trimming cost V 0 bases and J 0 bases, with 10 bases left between them. Here the CDR3 DNA reads TGTGCCAGCAGCTTGGAGGCCAACCTAGCCAAAAACATTCAGTACTTC. This encodes CASSLEANLAKNIQYF.

This clone was counted between two and nine times. The chain links TRBV28 to TRBJ2-7; 9 bases line up with TRBD1. V lost 6 bases to trimming and J lost 7 bases; unmatched junction nucleotides: 13. The CDR3 is 15 amino acids. Germline CDR1 MDHEN, CDR2 SYDVKM. DNA for the CDR3: TGTGCCAGCAGCTCTACCGGGACAGGGCTAGGGGAGCAGTACTTC. As protein: CASSSTGTGLGEQYF.

This clone was counted at least ten times. V usage is TRBV29-1 and J usage is TRBJ2-2, with D uncertain. Per the germline V gene, CDR1 is SQVTM and CDR2 is ANQGSEA. This CDR3 is 15 amino acids long. Trimming cost V 5 bases and J 0 bases, with 13 bases left between them. The CDR3 sequence: CSVFPPGPNTGELFF. The CDR3, as DNA: TGCAGCGTTTTCCCCCCGGGCCCGAACACCGGGGAGCTGTTTTTT.

In its sample, this clone was seen a few times. The genes are TRBV14 and TRBJ1-6; D is undetermined. The V end lost 6 bases, the J end lost 3 bases, and 12 bases lay between the germline ends. In germline, CDR1 is SGHDN, CDR2 FVKESK. The CDR3 spans 15 residues. Written as DNA, the CDR3 is TGTGCCAGCAGTCCAAGGGCCAGCTATAATTCACCCCTCCACTTT. Translating it yields CASSPRASYNSPLHF.

This clone has only a few counts. The rearrangement uses TRBV7-6 and TRBJ2-3; 10 bases are a match to TRBD2. Germline V gives CDR1 SGHVS, CDR2 FNYEAQ. The CDR3 sequence is 20 residues long. After removal of 0 bases from V and 2 bases from J, the junction contained 14 bases not matched to a gene. The CDR3: CASSLAPLGQRGGNTDTQYF. CDR3 bases: TGTGCCAGCAGCTTAGCCCCCCTCGGGCAGCGGGGGGGCAACACAGATACGCAGTATTTT.

The chain couples TRBV7-2 to TRBJ2-3, with 13 bases lining up with TRBD2. The CDR3 length is 17 residues. With V trimmed by 1 base and J by 5 bases, 6 bases remained unmatched. Germline V lookup: CDR1 SGHTA, CDR2 FQGNSA. The CDR3 DNA reads TGTGCCAGCAGCTTAGGTGGGACTAGCGGGGCTAAAGATACGCAGTATTTT. This encodes CASSLGGTSGAKDTQYF.

CDR3 bases: TGCGCCAGCAGAAGTCCAGGGGGAGGAGAGACCCAGTACTTC. Translated: CASRSPGGGETQYF. This sequence joins TRBV5-1 and TRBJ2-5, with D possibly TRBD1 on 7 matching bases. The germline V and J ends were trimmed by 5 bases and 4 bases, with 15 bases remaining between them. CDR1 and CDR2 from the germline V gene are SGHRS and YFSETQ. The CDR3 contains 14 residues.

This sequence joins TRBV7-8 and TRBJ2-3; maybe TRBD2 (5 bases). The germline V gene has CDR1 SGHVS and CDR2 FQNEAQ. This CDR3 spans 16 amino acids. The V end was cut by 5 bases, the J end by 4 bases, with 19 bases between. This CDR3 is CASSRQLDPQADTQYF. CDR3 DNA: TGTGCCAGCAGCAGACAACTAGACCCCCAAGCAGATACGCAGTATTTT.

The J gene is TRBJ2-5, the V gene TRBV7-9; D tentatively reads TRBD1 or TRBD2 (6 bases each). In germline, CDR1 is SEHNR, CDR2 FQNEAQ (reference sequence). V lost 4 bases and J 2 bases, leaving 17 bases between the germline ends. The CDR3 length is 16 residues. The CDR3 region has the DNA TGTGCCAGCAGCTCCGGTGGCCGGGGGCGGCAAGAGACCCAGTACTTC. As protein: CASSSGGRGRQETQYF.

V usage is TRBV7-2 and J usage is TRBJ1-4; D unresolved. Germline assignment: CDR1 SGHTA and CDR2 FQGNSA. Trimming shortened V by 5 bases and J by 12 bases, and 19 bases separated the two germline ends. This CDR3 is 14 amino acids long. This chain's CDR3 is CASSLPALNYELFF. The CDR3 bases are TGTGCCAGCAGCCTGCCAGCTCTAAATTACGAACTGTTTTTT.

This clone was observed a few times. V gene TRBV2 combines with J gene TRBJ2-4, with 8 bases identical to TRBD1. J gave up 3 bases and V 8 bases, and 3 bases lay outside the gene matches. The CDR3 sequence is 13 residues long. The V gene's germline CDR1 is SNHLY and CDR2 FYNNEI. CDR3 sequence (DNA): TGTGCCAGCCAGGGGGCGGGCAAAAACATTCAGTACTTC. It encodes CASQGAGKNIQYF.

In this sample, this clone turned up a few times. This chain connects TRBV5-1 to TRBJ1-1; weak D call: TRBD1 (6 bases). V dropped 3 bases and J dropped 1 base, with 10 bases sitting between them. This CDR3 is 14 amino acids long. Germline-derived CDR1 and CDR2 are SGHRS and YFSETQ. The CDR3 DNA reads as TGCGCCAGCAGCTCACAGGGTTCGAACACTGAAGCTTTCTTT. It encodes CASSSQGSNTEAFF.

V usage is TRBV11-2 and J usage is TRBJ2-1; TRBD2 matches at 7 bases. J lost 8 bases, V lost 2 bases, and 15 bases had no gene match. The germline V gene encodes CDR1 SGHAT and CDR2 FQNNGV. The CDR3 has 17 residues. Here the CDR3 reads CASSLISASGLLDEQFF. In DNA, the CDR3 is TGTGCCAGCAGCTTAATCTCCGCTAGCGGCCTTTTGGATGAGCAGTTCTTC.

The V call is TRBV29-1, the J call TRBJ2-3; D is unresolved. The CDR3 covers 11 residues. Germline V CDR1 and CDR2: SQVTM, ANQGSEA. V lost 4 bases and J lost 2, with 4 bases in between. This CDR3 reads CSVAPTDTQYF. The CDR3 nucleotides are TGCAGCGTTGCACCCACAGATACGCAGTATTTT.

The V call is TRBV30, the J call TRBJ1-5, with D tentatively TRBD1 (6 bases). The germline gives CDR1 GTSNPN, CDR2 SVGIG (reference sequence). Trimming took 2 bases from V and 3 from J, leaving 20 bases between them. There are 17 residues in the CDR3. CDR3 sequence: CAWSPQRTAGANQPQHF. The CDR3 nucleotides are TGTGCCTGGAGTCCACAACGGACAGCAGGAGCCAATCAGCCCCAGCATTTT.

This clone was detected a few times. The chain uses TRBV28 and TRBJ2-7; D is uncertain. The germline V and J ends were trimmed by 3 bases and 4 bases, with 10 bases remaining between them. The length of the CDR3 is 13 residues. Germline values: CDR1 MDHEN, CDR2 SYDVKM. DNA for the CDR3: TGTGCCAGCAGTTTGCCCTCCTATTACGAGCAGTACTTC. Protein product: CASSLPSYYEQYF.

The sample holds many counts of this clone. DNA for the CDR3: TGTGCCTGGATGCGTGCGGGGCGGGACACAGATACGCAGTATTTT. Amino acids: CAWMRAGRDTDTQYF. The rearrangement links TRBV30 to TRBJ2-3; maybe TRBD2 (6 bases). The V gene lost 4 bases and the J gene lost 2 bases, with 16 bases spanning the gap. This CDR3 has 15 residues. From germline, CDR1 is GTSNPN and CDR2 SVGIG (reference sequence). The full variable domain, its missing parts supplied by reference TRBV30 and TRBJ2-3, is SQTIHQWPATLVQPVGSPLSLECTVEGTSNPNLYWYRQAAGRGLQLLFYSVGIGQISSEVPQNLSASRPQDRQFILSSKKLLLSDSGFYLCAWMRAGRDTDTQYFGPGTRLTVL.

This clone was seen a few times. V is TRBV29-1 and J is TRBJ1-4, with D hard to call. Germline values: CDR1 SQVTM, CDR2 ANQGSEA. Trimming took 7 bases from V and 3 from J, leaving 12 bases between them. CDR3 length: 13 amino acids. CDR3 DNA sequence: TGCAGCGCCTGGACGCCACCTAATGAAAAACTGTTTTTT. Its translation: CSAWTPPNEKLFF.

This chain links TRBV11-2 with TRBJ2-2; D gene uncertain. This CDR3 is built from 13 residues. Germline values: CDR1 SGHAT, CDR2 FQNNGV. V was clipped by 6 bases and J by 6 bases, with 11 bases between them. CDR3 sequence: CASSRAKAGELFF. The CDR3 region has the DNA TGTGCCAGCAGTCGGGCCAAAGCCGGGGAGCTGTTTTTT.

This clone appeared a few times. The V and J genes are TRBV11-1 and TRBJ2-7, with D perhaps assigned TRBD1 or TRBD2 (5 bases each). The germline gives CDR1 SGHAT, CDR2 FQDESV (reference sequence). Trimming left V 3 bases short and J 5 bases short, with 17 bases between. The CDR3 length is 15 residues. CDR3 in DNA: TGTGCCAGCAGCTTCGGGGCGCCCCGAGGGAACGAGCAGTACTTC. Protein: CASSFGAPRGNEQYF. Based on the CDR3 plus reference TRBV11-1 and TRBJ2-7, the full variable domain is EAEVAQSPRYKITEKSQAVAFWCDPISGHATLYWYRQILGQGPELLVQFQDESVVDDSQLPKDRFSAERLKGVDSTLKIQPAELGDSAMYLCASSFGAPRGNEQYFGPGTRLTVT.

The V gene is TRBV12-5, the J gene TRBJ2-7, with 10 bases aligning to TRBD1. The V and J ends lost 1 base and 3 bases, in that order; junction bases with no gene match: 18. Germline CDR1 is LGHNT and CDR2 is FRNRAP. The CDR3 runs to 20 residues. The CDR3 spells CASGLEMTGGRSGRHYEQYF. The CDR3 DNA reads as TGTGCTAGTGGTTTGGAAATGACAGGGGGCCGGAGCGGGCGGCACTACGAGCAGTACTTC.